These 5 T cell receptor beta chains were sequenced from one sample in a study of cytomegalovirus exposure and HLA in healthy donors. In the PCR, 60 Vbeta and 13 Jbeta primers were used. The repertoire was sequenced with immunoSEQ multiplex PCR; TCRdb's copy has only in-frame clones and lacks some. The table has about 150,000 clones, approximately 79% seen once. Sequenced: PBMCs. All receptors come from a man in his fifties in good health and CMV-seropositive.

This clone was counted only a few times. CDR3 amino acids: CATSRRQGDQPQHF. DNA for the CDR3: TGTGCCACCAGCAGAAGACAGGGGGATCAGCCCCAGCATTTT. The chain recombines TRBV15 with TRBJ1-5; 9 nucleotides match TRBD1. CDR1 is LNHNV and CDR2 is YYDKDF in the germline V gene (reference sequence). The CDR3 totals 14 residues. Trimming cost V 2 bases and J 5 bases; bases outside gene matches: 1.

The chain uses TRBV5-1 and TRBJ1-2; TRBD1 is a possible D gene (6 bases). The CDR3 contains 12 residues. Germline assignment: CDR1 SGHRS and CDR2 YFSETQ. Trimming cost V 4 bases and J 6 bases, with 10 bases left between them. Here the CDR3 DNA reads TGCGCCAGCAGCGCCGACAGGAATGGCTACACCTTC. Translation gives CASSADRNGYTF. Full variable domain (rest looked up from reference TRBV5-1 and TRBJ1-2): KAGVTQTPRYLIKTRGQQVTLSCSPISGHRSVSWYQQTPGQGLQFLFEYFSETQRNKGNFPGRFSGRQFSNSRSEMNVSTLELGDSALYLCASSADRNGYTFGSGTRLTVV.

The chain links TRBV7-2 to TRBJ1-1; 9 bases are shared with TRBD1. The germline V gene encodes CDR1 SGHTA and CDR2 FQGNSA. J was trimmed by 4 bases and V by 5 bases; bases with no gene match: 11. The CDR3 is made up of 16 amino acids. Here the CDR3 reads CASSPRSGTGITEAFF. The CDR3 nucleotides are TGTGCCAGCAGCCCGCGTTCCGGGACAGGGATCACTGAAGCTTTCTTT. Full variable domain (remainder filled in from reference TRBV7-2 and TRBJ1-1): GAGVSQSPSNKVTEKGKDVELRCDPISGHTALYWYRQSLGQGLEFLIYFQGNSAPDKSGLPSDRFSAERTGGSVSTLTIQRTQQEDSAVYLCASSPRSGTGITEAFFGQGTRLTVV.

The V call is TRBV5-6, the J call TRBJ1-2, with 8 bases lining up with TRBD1. The trim removed 4 bases at V and 4 bases at J, leaving 12 bases unmatched. CDR3 length: 16 residues. Germline-derived CDR1 and CDR2 are SGHDT and YYEEEE. For the CDR3, the DNA is TGTGCCAGCAGCACCGCCGGGACAGGATACCTCTATGGCTACACCTTC. Translated: CASSTAGTGYLYGYTF.

This chain joins TRBV6-5 and TRBJ2-3, with TRBD1 matching over 10 bases. Germline loops: CDR1 MNHEY, CDR2 SVGAGI. J was trimmed by 4 bases and V by 1 base; bases with no gene match: 5. This CDR3 contains 16 residues. CDR3 nucleotide sequence: TGTGCCAGCAGTTACTGGGACAGGGGAGGTCCAGATACGCAGTATTTT. It specifies CASSYWDRGGPDTQYF.